This passage covers 30 T cell receptor beta chains from one sample sequenced in a study of cytomegalovirus exposure and HLA in healthy donors. Researchers ran the PCR with 60 Vbeta and 13 Jbeta primers. TCRdb's copy holds only in-frame clones and misses some; the assay was immunoSEQ multiplex PCR. The sample lists tens of thousands of clones, 85% to 90% occurring once. The specimen sequenced was PBMCs. These receptors originate from a man younger than 30 in good health and CMV-seronegative.

This clone was seen a handful of times. The chain carries TRBV15 and TRBJ2-7, with D maybe TRBD1 (5 bases). In germline, CDR1 is LNHNV, CDR2 YYDKDF (reference sequence). Trimming took off 0 bases at V and 6 bases at J, with 12 bases between the two ends. The CDR3 has 14 amino acids. DNA of the CDR3: TGTGCCACCAGCAGAGATCAGGGCGTGGGCGAGCAGTACTTC. This gives the protein CATSRDQGVGEQYF.

The chain recombines TRBV5-8 with TRBJ2-2, with D possibly TRBD1 on 5 matching bases. The CDR3 is made up of 14 amino acids. V lost 4 bases and J 4 bases, leaving 11 bases between the germline ends. Germline V CDR1 and CDR2: SGHTS, YDEGEE. In DNA form, the CDR3 reads TGTGCCAGCAGCCCTTGGGGCCGCACCGGGGAGCTGTTTTTT. The encoded protein is CASSPWGRTGELFF.

This chain joins TRBV29-1 and TRBJ2-3; D is possibly TRBD1 (6 bases). The germline CDR1 and CDR2 sequences are SQVTM and ANQGSEA. This CDR3 has 15 residues. Trimming removed 3 bases at V and 5 bases at J, with 18 bases between. As DNA, the CDR3 is TGCAGCGTTGATGGGCAGGCCCGAGGGGGAGATACGCAGTATTTT. Amino acids: CSVDGQARGGDTQYF.

The genes are TRBV28 and TRBJ1-6; D is uncertain. The CDR3 consists of 17 residues. The germline gives CDR1 MDHEN, CDR2 SYDVKM. Trimming took off 2 bases at V and 6 bases at J, with 17 bases between the two ends. CDR3 in amino acids: CASSLPLHSTSNSPLHF. In DNA form, the CDR3 reads TGTGCCAGCAGTTTACCCCTCCACAGCACTTCTAATTCACCCCTCCACTTT.

The chain employs TRBV28 and TRBJ1-3; perhaps TRBD1 as D (5 bases). The CDR3 runs 15 residues. Trimming shortened V by 6 bases and J by 2 bases, and 14 bases separated the two germline ends. CDR1 is MDHEN and CDR2 is SYDVKM in the germline V gene. The CDR3 loop reads CASRRQGGPGNTIYF. The CDR3 bases are TGTGCCAGCAGACGTCAGGGAGGCCCTGGAAACACCATATATTTT.

CDR3 sequence: CASRTLAGLSYEQYF. CDR3 bases: TGTGCCAGCAGGACCCTAGCGGGCCTCTCCTACGAGCAGTACTTC. V usage is TRBV27 and J usage is TRBJ2-7, with 8 bases aligning to TRBD2. The CDR3 consists of 15 residues. V lost 6 bases and J lost 0; bases outside the gene matches: 7. In germline, CDR1 is MNHEY, CDR2 SMNVEV (reference sequence).

This clone has a single count. The chain links TRBV4-2 to TRBJ2-4, with 8 nucleotides matching TRBD1. V shed 2 bases, J shed 4 bases, and the junction held 4 bases outside the gene matches. The CDR3 contains 15 residues. CDR1 and CDR2 from the germline V gene are LGHNA and YNFKEQ. The CDR3 protein is CASSQSGTGKNIQYF. The CDR3 DNA reads TGTGCCAGCAGCCAATCCGGGACAGGTAAAAACATTCAGTACTTC.

The J gene is TRBJ2-1, the V gene TRBV25-1; 8 bases line up with TRBD2. Per the germline V gene, CDR1 is MGHDK and CDR2 is SYGVNS. The CDR3 has 13 amino acids. Trimming cost V 7 bases and J 4 bases; bases outside gene matches: 3. CDR3 nucleotide sequence: TGTGCCAGCATGACTAGCGAGTACAATGAGCAGTTCTTC. This sequence encodes CASMTSEYNEQFF. Looking up the rest from reference TRBV25-1 and TRBJ2-1 gives the full variable domain: EADIYQTPRYLVIGTGKKITLECSQTMGHDKMYWYQQDPGMELHLIHYSYGVNSTEKGDLSSESTVSRIRTEHFPLTLESARPSHTSQYLCASMTSEYNEQFFGPGTRLTVL.

V usage is TRBV6-5 and J usage is TRBJ1-6; TRBD1 matches 7 bases. The CDR3 is 15 amino acids. V trimming: 6 bases; J trimming: 10 bases; junction bases outside the gene matches: 12. Germline V gene data show CDR1 as MNHEY and CDR2 as SVGAGI. The CDR3 here is CASRKVQGSGSPLHF. In nucleotides, the CDR3 is TGTGCCAGCAGGAAAGTACAGGGGTCGGGGTCACCCCTCCACTTT.

About this clone: At one end the junction does not follow the germline gene, possibly because of a read error. This sequence joins TRBV6-5 and TRBJ2-7, with 10 nucleotides matching TRBD1. CDR3 size: 15 residues. CDR1 and CDR2 (germline): MNHEY, SVGAGI. Written as DNA, the CDR3 is TGTGCCAGCAGTAACTCCGGGACAGGGGTGGGGCAGCAGTACTTC. This translates into CASSNSGTGVGQQYF.

The chain is built from TRBV6-5 and TRBJ1-2, with 7 bases identical to TRBD1. Germline V gene sequence: CDR1 MNHEY, CDR2 SVGAGI. The ends lost 6 bases at V and 5 bases at J; junction bases unmatched: 12. The CDR3 has 15 residues. The CDR3 nucleotides read TGTGCCAGCAGCACCGGAGGGGGGACAGAGTATGGCTACACCTTC. Amino acid sequence: CASSTGGGTEYGYTF.

The chain couples TRBV9 to TRBJ2-1, with D perhaps TRBD1 (7 bases). The CDR3 contains 17 residues. Trimming took 3 bases from V and 7 from J, leaving 23 bases between them. Germline-derived CDR1 and CDR2 are SGDLS and YYNGEE. For the CDR3, the DNA is TGTGCCAGCAGCGAGACGACGGAGGGATACAGGGGAAATGAGCAGTTCTTC. It is translated as CASSETTEGYRGNEQFF.

This chain uses TRBV7-8 with TRBJ2-3; 7 bases are shared with TRBD2. Germline assignment: CDR1 SGHVS and CDR2 FQNEAQ. V shed 4 bases, J shed 2 bases, and the junction held 3 bases outside the gene matches. This CDR3 has 14 amino acids. This CDR3 is CASSSSGLTDTQYF. DNA for the CDR3: TGTGCCAGCAGCTCTAGCGGCCTCACAGATACGCAGTATTTT.

The rearrangement links TRBV28 to TRBJ1-1; a possible D gene is TRBD1 (6 bases). This CDR3 spans 15 amino acids. CDR1 and CDR2 from the germline V gene are MDHEN and SYDVKM. V dropped 6 bases and J dropped 2 bases, with 16 bases sitting between them. CDR3 region: CASRGAHGVNTEAFF. The CDR3, as DNA: TGTGCCAGCAGGGGGGCGCACGGGGTAAACACTGAAGCTTTCTTT.

This chain uses TRBV5-4 with TRBJ2-1; the match to TRBD2 covers 8 bases. This CDR3 has 15 amino acids. The junction had 10 bases not matched to a gene; V was cut back by 5 bases and J by 6 bases. Per germline, CDR1 SGHNT and CDR2 YYREEE (reference sequence). CDR3 nucleotides: TGTGCCAGCAGGTTACCGGGAGGGCCAGGCAATGAGCAGTTCTTC. It translates to CASRLPGGPGNEQFF.

This clone was detected once. The genes are TRBV28 and TRBJ2-2; tentative D call: TRBD2 (5 bases). Germline V lookup: CDR1 MDHEN, CDR2 SYDVKM. The length of the CDR3 is 14 residues. V gave up 3 bases and J gave up 7 bases, with 12 bases separating them. In DNA, the CDR3 is TGTGCCAGCAGTTTTTGGGAGAACCTCGGGGAGCTGTTTTTT. Its translation is CASSFWENLGELFF.

This sequence joins TRBV28 and TRBJ2-3; 7 bases fit TRBD2. Per germline, CDR1 MDHEN and CDR2 SYDVKM. V shed 2 bases and J 2 bases; nucleotides not matched to a gene: 4. This CDR3 spans 15 amino acids. CDR3 coding DNA: TGTGCCAGCAGTTTAGCGGGAGTAAACACAGATACGCAGTATTTT. This codes for CASSLAGVNTDTQYF.

The gene calls are TRBV14 and TRBJ2-6; maybe TRBD1 (5 bases). The CDR3 has 19 amino acids. Between the trimmed V and J ends, which lost 2 bases and 1 base, there was a span of 18 bases. Germline V gene sequence: CDR1 SGHDN, CDR2 FVKESK. This CDR3 is CASSQQWGRPESGANVLTF. CDR3 DNA: TGTGCCAGCAGCCAACAATGGGGCAGGCCGGAATCTGGGGCCAACGTCCTGACTTTC.

V gene TRBV18 combines with J gene TRBJ1-4, with D hard to call. V shed 3 bases and J shed 8 bases, with 10 bases lying between them. This CDR3 region has 13 residues. Germline V gene lookup returns CDR1 KGHSH and CDR2 LQKENI. DNA of the CDR3: TGTGCCAGCTCACCCGGGAACCTGGAAAAACTGTTTTTT. It encodes CASSPGNLEKLFF.

The rearrangement links TRBV7-7 to TRBJ2-2; tentative D call: TRBD1 (6 bases). Between the trimmed V and J ends, which lost 5 bases and 6 bases, there was a span of 16 bases. Per the germline V gene, CDR1 is SSHAT and CDR2 is FNYEAQ (reference sequence). This CDR3 has 15 residues. This chain's CDR3 is CASSPAWTASGELFF. The CDR3 DNA follows: TGTGCCAGCAGCCCGGCATGGACAGCGTCCGGGGAGCTGTTTTTT.

CDR3 coding DNA: TGTGCCAGCAGCCAGAAACTAGCGGGAGAAGAGACCCAGTACTTC. Protein sequence: CASSQKLAGEETQYF. The chain uses TRBV7-8 and TRBJ2-5; 11 positions match TRBD2. Germline CDR1 reads SGHVS; CDR2 reads FQNEAQ. The junction had 5 bases not matched to a gene; V was cut back by 5 bases and J by 3 bases. CDR3 length: 15 residues.

CDR3 region: CASSLGRVEAFF. The CDR3 region has the DNA TGTGCCAGCAGCTTAGGTAGAGTTGAAGCTTTCTTT. V and J are TRBV13 and TRBJ1-1; D gene unclear. CDR3 length equals 12 residues. CDR1 PRHDT and CDR2 FYEKMQ come from the germline V gene (reference sequence). V was cut by 0 bases and J by 7 bases, with 6 bases left in between.

This clone was picked up a small number of times. The CDR3 nucleotides are TGTGCCAGCAGCCCACGGACGACAGGGTCGGATACGCAGTATTTT. It specifies CASSPRTTGSDTQYF. This chain connects TRBV7-3 to TRBJ2-3, with TRBD1 matching over 7 bases. The germline CDR1 and CDR2 sequences are SGHTA and FQGTGA. CDR3 length: 15 amino acids. Germline trimming cut 5 bases from V and 6 bases from J; bases unmatched to any gene: 11.

The J gene is TRBJ1-1, the V gene TRBV6-4, with D unclear. CDR3 length: 13 amino acids. CDR1 and CDR2 from the germline V gene are MRHNA and SNTAGT. V dropped 4 bases and J dropped 0 bases, with 6 bases sitting between them. DNA of the CDR3: TGTGCCAGCAGTGTCGAGGTGAACACTGAAGCTTTCTTT. Translation gives CASSVEVNTEAFF.

V gene TRBV7-2 combines with J gene TRBJ2-7; possible D gene TRBD2, 7 bases. The CDR3 is made up of 13 amino acids. Trimming shortened V by 1 base and J by 5 bases, and 9 bases separated the two germline ends. The germline V gene encodes CDR1 SGHTA and CDR2 FQGNSA. The CDR3 nucleotides are TGTGCCAGCAGCTTAGTAGGGGGGGACGAGCAGTACTTC. It yields the protein CASSLVGGDEQYF.

V and J are TRBV4-3 and TRBJ2-7; 8 bases agree with TRBD1. CDR3 length: 12 residues. The germline V gene encodes CDR1 LGHNA and CDR2 YSLEER. Trimming cost V 4 bases and J 5 bases; bases outside gene matches: 1. DNA for the CDR3: TGCGCCAGCAGCCCAGGGGGCCACGAGCAGTACTTC. It is translated as CASSPGGHEQYF.

The rearrangement uses TRBV5-1 and TRBJ2-1; a possible D gene is TRBD2 (6 bases). The CDR3 extends over 15 amino acids. V shed 0 bases and J shed 6 bases, with 13 bases lying between them. Germline V gene lookup returns CDR1 SGHRS and CDR2 YFSETQ. The CDR3 sequence is CASSLVGGELNEQFF. The CDR3 DNA reads TGCGCCAGCAGCTTGGTCGGCGGGGAGCTCAATGAGCAGTTCTTC.

J is TRBJ1-5 and V is TRBV15; possibly TRBD1 for D (6 bases). The V and J ends lost 1 base and 5 bases respectively, with 18 bases between them. This CDR3 spans 17 amino acids. CDR1 is LNHNV, CDR2 YYDKDF, per germline (reference sequence). Here the CDR3 reads CATSRARRGQWHQPQHF. CDR3 DNA: TGTGCCACCAGCAGAGCAAGGCGGGGGCAGTGGCATCAGCCCCAGCATTTT.

The J gene is TRBJ2-7, the V gene TRBV9; the match to TRBD1 covers 8 bases. V shed 0 bases and J 0 bases; nucleotides not matched to a gene: 5. CDR3 size: 16 residues. In germline, CDR1 is SGDLS, CDR2 YYNGEE. This CDR3 reads CASSVAGGESSYEQYF. The CDR3 nucleotides are TGTGCCAGCAGCGTAGCAGGGGGCGAATCCTCCTACGAGCAGTACTTC.

This clone has a single count. The chain links TRBV28 to TRBJ2-7; a possible D gene is TRBD2 (6 bases). The V and J ends lost 5 bases and 5 bases respectively, with 22 bases between them. CDR1 is MDHEN and CDR2 is SYDVKM in the germline V gene. The CDR3 sequence is 16 residues long. CDR3 coding DNA: TGTGCCAGCAGTCCACTTGCGGGGACCCAAGGGAACGAGCAGTACTTC. It yields the protein CASSPLAGTQGNEQYF.